This T cell receptor (beta chain) was captured by sequencing in a study of cytomegalovirus exposure and HLA in healthy donors. Turning to the study itself: Clustering assigned 70% to 90% of the approximately 400 genotyped donors to the Caucasian-associated ancestry cluster.

General study points: Based on reports, TCR beta sequences accurately predicted HLA-A and HLA-B alleles for most subjects. A later analysis by the authors found several of the most significant clusters apparently linked to common viral pathogens.

A multiplex PCR was run with 60 Vbeta primers and 13 Jbeta primers. Measured with immunoSEQ multiplex PCR; TCRdb has only the in-frame clones, and not every one. The sample records about 140,000 clones, 80% being singletons. Though probably carrying unrecorded immune exposures, donors were nominally healthy at sampling. Concerning this clone itself: What it binds is not known.

This CDR3 contains 14 residues. Trimming removed 6 bases from V and 1 base from J; junction bases left unmatched: 5. Germline CDR1 MDHEN, CDR2 SYDVKM. This sequence was found in a man between 40 and 49 years old in good health and CMV-seronegative. The sample consisted of PBMCs. This chain uses TRBV28 with TRBJ1-2; 7 bases match TRBD1. The CDR3 nucleotides are TGTGCCAGCAGGACGGGACAGCTTAACTATGGCTACACCTTC. This codes for CASRTGQLNYGYTF.